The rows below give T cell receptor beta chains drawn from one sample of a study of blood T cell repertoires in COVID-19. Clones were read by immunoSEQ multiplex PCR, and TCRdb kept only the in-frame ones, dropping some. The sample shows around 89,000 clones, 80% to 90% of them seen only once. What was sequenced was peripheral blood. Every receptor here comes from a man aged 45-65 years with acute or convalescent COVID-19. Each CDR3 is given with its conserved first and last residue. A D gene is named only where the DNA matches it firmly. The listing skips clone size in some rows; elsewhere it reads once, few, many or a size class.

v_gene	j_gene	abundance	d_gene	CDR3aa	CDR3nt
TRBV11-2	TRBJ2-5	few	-	CASSATGKVGGETQYF	TGTGCCAGCAGCGCAACGGGCAAGGTGGGAGGAGAGACCCAGTACTTC
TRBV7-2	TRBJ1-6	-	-	CASSLERDNSPLHF	TGTGCCAGCAGCTTGGAACGGGATAATTCACCCCTCCACTTT
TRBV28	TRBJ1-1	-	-	CASSLNQGVANTEAFF	TGTGCCAGCAGTTTAAATCAAGGGGTCGCGAACACTGAAGCTTTCTTT
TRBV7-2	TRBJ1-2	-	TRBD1	CASSDRVRNYGYTF	TGTGCCAGCAGCGACAGGGTTCGTAACTATGGCTACACCTTC
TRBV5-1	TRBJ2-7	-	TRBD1	CASSLGDRASYEQYF	TGCGCCAGCAGCTTAGGGGACAGGGCATCCTACGAGCAGTACTTC
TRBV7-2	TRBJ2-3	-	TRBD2	CASSLERTSVDTQYF	TGTGCCAGCAGCTTAGAGCGGACTAGCGTAGATACGCAGTATTTT
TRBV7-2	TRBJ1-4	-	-	CASSLVSATNEKLFF	TGTGCCAGCAGCTTAGTAAGCGCAACTAATGAAAAACTGTTTTTT
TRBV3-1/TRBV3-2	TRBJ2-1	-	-	CASSTPPSYNEQFF	TGTGCCAGCAGCACTCCTCCCTCCTACAATGAGCAGTTCTTC
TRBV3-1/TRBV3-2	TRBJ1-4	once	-	CASSQFLGLGEKLFF	TGTGCCAGCAGCCAGTTCCTCGGGTTGGGTGAAAAACTGTTTTTT
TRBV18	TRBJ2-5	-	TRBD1	CASSPMTGGQETQYF	TGTGCCAGCTCACCTATGACAGGGGGGCAAGAGACCCAGTACTTC
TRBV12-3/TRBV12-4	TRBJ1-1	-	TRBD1	CASRRQGDTEAFF	TGTGCCAGCAGAAGACAGGGGGACACTGAAGCTTTCTTT
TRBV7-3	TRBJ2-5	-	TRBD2	CASSPAVAGGQETQYF	TGTGCCAGCAGCCCCGCGGTAGCGGGGGGCCAAGAGACCCAGTACTTC
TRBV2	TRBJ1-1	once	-	CASSLGQLTYEAFF	TGTGCCAGCAGTCTTGGACAGCTAACTTATGAAGCTTTCTTT
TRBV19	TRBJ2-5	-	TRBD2	CASSASGGPGETQYF	TGTGCCAGTAGTGCGAGCGGGGGTCCCGGGGAGACCCAGTACTTC
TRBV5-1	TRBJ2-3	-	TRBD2	CASSHGLAGGYTDTQYF	TGCGCCAGCAGCCACGGACTAGCGGGGGGGTACACAGATACGCAGTATTTT
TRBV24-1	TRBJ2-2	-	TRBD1	CATSAKGFWGQYTGELFF	TGTGCCACCAGTGCCAAGGGATTTTGGGGACAGTACACCGGGGAGCTGTTTTTT
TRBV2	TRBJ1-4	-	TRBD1	CASFPDRRNEKLFF	TGTGCCAGTTTCCCGGACAGGCGCAATGAAAAACTGTTTTTT
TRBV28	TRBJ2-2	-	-	CASSLPGLNTGELFF	TGTGCCAGCAGTTTACCAGGGTTGAACACCGGGGAGCTGTTTTTT
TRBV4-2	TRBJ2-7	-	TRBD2	CASSQGLRGGLTYEQYF	TGTGCCAGCAGCCAAGGGTTGCGGGGGGGGTTAACCTACGAGCAGTACTTC
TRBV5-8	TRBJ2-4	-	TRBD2	CASSVTSGGAKNIQYF	TGTGCCAGCAGCGTAACTAGCGGGGGGGCCAAAAACATTCAGTACTTC
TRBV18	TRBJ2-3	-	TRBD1	CASSLKGGSGTDTQYF	TGTGCCAGCTCACTTAAAGGGGGCTCTGGCACAGATACGCAGTATTTT
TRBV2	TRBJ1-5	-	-	CASSDQGGNQPQHF	TGTGCCAGCAGTGACCAGGGCGGCAATCAGCCCCAGCATTTT
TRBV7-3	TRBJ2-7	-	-	CASSLFGQRGEQYF	TGTGCCAGCAGCTTATTCGGACAGAGGGGTGAGCAGTACTTC
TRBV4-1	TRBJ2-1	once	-	CASSQDPGGVTYNEQFF	TGCGCCAGCAGCCAAGACCCGGGCGGGGTAACCTACAATGAGCAGTTCTTC
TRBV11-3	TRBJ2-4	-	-	CASSLGSSAKNIQYF	TGTGCCAGCAGCTTAGGTAGTTCAGCCAAAAACATTCAGTACTTC
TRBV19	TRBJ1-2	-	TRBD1	CASSQDRGNGYTF	TGTGCCAGTAGTCAGGACAGGGGAAATGGCTACACCTTC